This T cell receptor (beta chain) derives from a study of breast tumors, draining lymph nodes, adjacent tissues. Breast cancer patients provided tissue from their axillary draining lymph nodes. This clonotype was observed many times. The antigen remains undetermined. Given a much more abundant clone one base away, this may be a read error. TCRdb processed the multiplex PCR reads anew with MiXCR; each CDR3 protein has one entry. The sample holds around 130,000 distinct CDR3 sequences, about 30% seen once. Study-wide results and caveats: Data only fit, rather than demonstrated, lymph node origin of most tumor T cells. Compared with basal-like, luminal-like tumors shared significantly more repertoire with nontumor tissue. The data were judged consistent with most tumor T cells coming from lymph node and expanding in tumor. Tumor TCR diversity was below lymph nodes but above nontumor tissue.

V dropped 2 bases and J dropped 6; count of bases not matched to a gene: 8. Germline V gene sequence: CDR1 DFQATT, CDR2 SNEGSKA (reference sequence). This CDR3 has 14 residues. This TCR derives from a female donor with breast cancer. Some clones in this sample may be carry-over from other donors' samples. The chain employs TRBV20-1 and TRBJ2-7; 9 nucleotides agree with TRBD2. The specimen sequenced was axillary lymph node tissue. CDR3: CSARWLAGSAEQYF. The CDR3 bases are TGCAGTGCTAGATGGCTAGCGGGGAGCGCCGAGCAGTACTTC.